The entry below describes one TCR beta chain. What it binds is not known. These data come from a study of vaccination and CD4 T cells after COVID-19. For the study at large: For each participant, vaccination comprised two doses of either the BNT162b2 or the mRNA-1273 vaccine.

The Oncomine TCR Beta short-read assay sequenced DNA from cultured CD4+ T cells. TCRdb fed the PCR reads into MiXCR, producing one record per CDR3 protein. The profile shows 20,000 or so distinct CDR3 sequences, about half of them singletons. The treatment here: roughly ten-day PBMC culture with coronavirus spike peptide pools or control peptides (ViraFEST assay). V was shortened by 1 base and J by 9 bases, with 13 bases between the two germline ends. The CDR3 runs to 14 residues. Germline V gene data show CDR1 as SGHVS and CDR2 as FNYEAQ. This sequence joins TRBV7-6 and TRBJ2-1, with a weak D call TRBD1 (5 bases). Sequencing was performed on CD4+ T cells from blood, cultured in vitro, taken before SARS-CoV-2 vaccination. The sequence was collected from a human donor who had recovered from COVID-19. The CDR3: CASSLVREASEQFF. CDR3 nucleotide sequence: TGTGCCAGCAGCTTAGTCAGGGAAGCGAGTGAGCAGTTCTTC.